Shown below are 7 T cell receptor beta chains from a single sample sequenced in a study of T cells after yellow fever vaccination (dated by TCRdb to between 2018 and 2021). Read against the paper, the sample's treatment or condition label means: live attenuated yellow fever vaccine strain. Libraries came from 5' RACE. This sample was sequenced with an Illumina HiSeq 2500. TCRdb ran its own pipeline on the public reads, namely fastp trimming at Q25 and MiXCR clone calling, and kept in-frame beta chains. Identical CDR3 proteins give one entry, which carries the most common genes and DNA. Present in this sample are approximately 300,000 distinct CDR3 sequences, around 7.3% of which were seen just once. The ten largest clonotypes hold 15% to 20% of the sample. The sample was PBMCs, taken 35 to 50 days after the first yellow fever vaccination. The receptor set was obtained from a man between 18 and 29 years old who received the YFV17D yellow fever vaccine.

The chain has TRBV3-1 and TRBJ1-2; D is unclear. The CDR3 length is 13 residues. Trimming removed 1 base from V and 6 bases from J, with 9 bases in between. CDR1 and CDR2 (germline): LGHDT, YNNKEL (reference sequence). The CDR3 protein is CASSQGHGDGYTF. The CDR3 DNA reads TGTGCCAGCAGCCAAGGACACGGCGATGGCTACACCTTC.

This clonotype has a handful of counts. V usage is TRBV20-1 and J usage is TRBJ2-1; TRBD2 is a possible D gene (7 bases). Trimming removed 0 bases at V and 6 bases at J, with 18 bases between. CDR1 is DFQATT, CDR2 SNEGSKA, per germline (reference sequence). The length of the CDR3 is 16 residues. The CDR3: CSARDLRGAAVNEQFF. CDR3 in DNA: TGCAGTGCTAGAGATCTCCGGGGGGCGGCAGTCAATGAGCAGTTCTTC.

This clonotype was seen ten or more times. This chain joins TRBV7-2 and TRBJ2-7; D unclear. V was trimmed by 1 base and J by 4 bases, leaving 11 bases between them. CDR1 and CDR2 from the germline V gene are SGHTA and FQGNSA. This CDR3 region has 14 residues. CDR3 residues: CASSLDLVAYEQYF. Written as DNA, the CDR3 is TGTGCCAGCAGCTTAGATCTCGTCGCGTACGAGCAGTACTTC. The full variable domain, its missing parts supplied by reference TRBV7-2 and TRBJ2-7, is GAGVSQSPSNKVTEKGKDVELRCDPISGHTALYWYRQSLGQGLEFLIYFQGNSAPDKSGLPSDRFSAERTGGSVSTLTIQRTQQEDSAVYLCASSLDLVAYEQYFGPGTRLTVT.

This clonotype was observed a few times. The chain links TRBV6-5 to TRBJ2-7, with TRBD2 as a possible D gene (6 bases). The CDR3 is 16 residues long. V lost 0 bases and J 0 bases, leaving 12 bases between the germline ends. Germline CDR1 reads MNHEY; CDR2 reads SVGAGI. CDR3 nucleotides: TGTGCCAGCAGTTACTCCGGGGGAGCCCTCTCCTACGAGCAGTACTTC. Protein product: CASSYSGGALSYEQYF.

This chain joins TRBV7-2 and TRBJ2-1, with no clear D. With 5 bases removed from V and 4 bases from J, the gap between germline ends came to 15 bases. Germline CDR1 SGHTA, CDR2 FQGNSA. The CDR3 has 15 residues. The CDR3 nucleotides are TGTGCCAGCAGCCAAGCGCCTGGACCGTACAATGAGCAGTTCTTC. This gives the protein CASSQAPGPYNEQFF.

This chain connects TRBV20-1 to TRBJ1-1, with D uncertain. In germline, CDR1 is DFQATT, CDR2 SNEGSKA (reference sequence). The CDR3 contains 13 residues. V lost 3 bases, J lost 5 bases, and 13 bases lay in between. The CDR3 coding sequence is TGCAGTGCTAGGGACCAAAGGGAGACTGAAGCTTTCTTT. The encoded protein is CSARDQRETEAFF.

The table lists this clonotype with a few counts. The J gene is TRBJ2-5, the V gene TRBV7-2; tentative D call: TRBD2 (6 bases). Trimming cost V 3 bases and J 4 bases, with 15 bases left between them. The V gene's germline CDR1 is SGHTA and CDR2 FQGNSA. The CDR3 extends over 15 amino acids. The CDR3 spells CASSFRRSGVETQYF. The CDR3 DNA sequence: TGTGCCAGCAGCTTCCGGAGGTCGGGGGTAGAGACCCAGTACTTC.